This entry is about one TCR beta chain. Its antigen is undetermined. These data originate in a study of T cell responses to AZD1222 COVID-19 vaccine. Study overall: Pooling was applied to second doses at about 4 or about 12 weeks. Study outcomes and limitations: Sampling that yielded the repertoires occurred only after the peak T cell response.

CDR3 length equals 15 residues. Germline V CDR1 and CDR2: SGHAT, FQNNGV. Unmatched junction bases numbered 6, after V lost 2 bases and J lost 6 bases. Profiling relied on immunoSEQ multiplex PCR, and the TCRdb table lists in-frame clones only, not all of them. The sample comprises about 140,000 clones, 89% of which are singletons, and 4.7% rests with the top ten. This TCR was recovered from an adult in good health. This material consisted of peripheral blood, taken on day 0 of AZD1222 vaccination. V usage is TRBV11-2 and J usage is TRBJ1-5, with TRBD1 matching over 8 bases. The CDR3 DNA follows: TGTGCCAGCAGCTTATATACAGGGGGAAGTCAGCCCCAGCATTTT. Translated, it gives CASSLYTGGSQPQHF.